The T cell receptor beta chain described here comes from a study of T cell repertoires in cytomegalovirus infection. Study as a whole: Based on public TCR beta signatures, there were indications of CMV infection and of a matching HLA type.

Comment on this clonotype: Its matching antigen is unknown.

Study-wide points: In two of eight donors, the top clonotype was HLA-C-restricted CMV-specific.

TCRdb reprocessed the reads via MiXCR and lists one record per CDR3 protein. The table shows 400,000 or so distinct CDR3 sequences, with around 32% occurring only once. V was cut by 3 bases and J by 0 bases, with 3 bases left in between. The CDR3 sequence is 12 residues long. Germline V gene data show CDR1 as SGDLS and CDR2 as YYNGEE. The sample taken for sequencing was PBMCs. The sequence derives from a human donor in good health (CMV status not recorded). Some clones in this sample may be carry-over from other donors' samples. V and J are TRBV9 and TRBJ1-1; D is undetermined. The CDR3 region is CASSALNTEAFF. The CDR3 coding sequence is TGTGCCAGCAGCGCACTGAACACTGAAGCTTTCTTT.